The clone carrying this T cell receptor beta chain was seen repeatedly, ten times or more. Its specificity is unknown. Every diagnosis used clinical symptoms, serum thyroxine and TRAb, thyroid ultrasound and orbital computed tomography. These data are taken from a study of T cells in Graves' hyperthyroidism and ophthalmopathy. Trimming removed 0 bases from V and 2 bases from J, with 11 bases in between. CDR3 length: 15 residues. Germline CDR1 is MNHEY and CDR2 is SVGAGI. Researchers amplified the TCR beta CDR3 regions from RNA transcripts. First-round RT-PCR with HTBI primers amplified the TCR CDR3 region. MiXCR, run by TCRdb on the multiplex PCR reads, gives a single entry per CDR3 protein. In the table there are approximately 95,000 distinct CDR3 sequences, 35% to 50% of which are singletons. Overall study results and limits: The model anticipated ophthalmopathy a median about 7.1 months pre-onset.

J is TRBJ2-7 and V is TRBV6-5; the D call may be TRBD1 or TRBD2 (5 bases each). Sequencing input: peripheral blood or thyroid tissue (not recorded which). This sequence originates from a woman in her 30s with Graves' hyperthyroidism. This CDR3 is CASSYSWGSPYEQYF. The CDR3 bases are TGTGCCAGCAGTTACTCATGGGGGTCGCCCTACGAGCAGTACTTC.